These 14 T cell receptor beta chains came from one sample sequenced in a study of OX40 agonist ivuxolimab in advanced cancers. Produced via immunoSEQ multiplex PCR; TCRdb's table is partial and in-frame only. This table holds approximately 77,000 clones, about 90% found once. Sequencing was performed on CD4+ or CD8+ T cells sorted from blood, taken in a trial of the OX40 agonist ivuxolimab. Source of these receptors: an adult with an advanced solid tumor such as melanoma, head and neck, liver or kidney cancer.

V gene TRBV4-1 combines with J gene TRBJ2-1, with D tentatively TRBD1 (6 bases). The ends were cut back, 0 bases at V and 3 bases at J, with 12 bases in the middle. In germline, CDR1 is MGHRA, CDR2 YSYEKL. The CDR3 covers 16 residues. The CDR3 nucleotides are TGCGCCAGCAGCCAAGATAGGCAGGGGCACTACAATGAGCAGTTCTTC. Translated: CASSQDRQGHYNEQFF.

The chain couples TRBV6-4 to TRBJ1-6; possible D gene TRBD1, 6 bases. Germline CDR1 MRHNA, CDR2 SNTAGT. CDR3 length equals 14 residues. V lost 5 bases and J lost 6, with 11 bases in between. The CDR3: CASSPRGANSPLHF. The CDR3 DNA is TGTGCCAGCAGTCCCCGGGGGGCTAATTCACCCCTCCACTTT.

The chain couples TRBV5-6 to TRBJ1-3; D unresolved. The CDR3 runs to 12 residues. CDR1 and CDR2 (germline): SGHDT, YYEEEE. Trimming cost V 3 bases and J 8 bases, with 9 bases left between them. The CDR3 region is CASSSVADTIYF. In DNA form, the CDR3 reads TGTGCCAGCAGCTCTGTCGCGGACACCATATATTTT. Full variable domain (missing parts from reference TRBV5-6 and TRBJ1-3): DAGVTQSPTHLIKTRGQQVTLRCSPKSGHDTVSWYQQALGQGPQFIFQYYEEEERQRGNFPDRFSGHQFPNYSSELNVNALLLGDSALYLCASSSVADTIYFGEGSWLTVV.

The CDR3 DNA reads TGTGCTTCAGGACGGAATGAGCAGTTCTTC. It codes for CASGRNEQFF. This chain links TRBV30 with TRBJ2-1; no reliable D call. The CDR3 is made up of 10 amino acids. Germline values: CDR1 GTSNPN, CDR2 SVGIG (reference sequence).

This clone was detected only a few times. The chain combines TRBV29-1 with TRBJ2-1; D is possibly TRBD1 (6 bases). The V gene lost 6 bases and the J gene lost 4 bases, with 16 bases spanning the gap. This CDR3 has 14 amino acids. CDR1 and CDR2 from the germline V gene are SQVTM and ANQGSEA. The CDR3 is CSVRKDRLYNEQFF. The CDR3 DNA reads TGCAGCGTAAGGAAGGACAGACTATACAATGAGCAGTTCTTC.

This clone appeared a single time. The CDR3 loop is CASSAQYTDTQYF. Here the CDR3 DNA reads TGTGCCAGCAGCGCCCAGTACACAGATACGCAGTATTTT. This rearrangement joins TRBV2 to TRBJ2-3; D call uncertain. Germline V CDR1 and CDR2: SNHLY, FYNNEI. The CDR3 covers 13 residues. V was shortened by 6 bases and J by 2 bases, with 9 bases between the two germline ends.

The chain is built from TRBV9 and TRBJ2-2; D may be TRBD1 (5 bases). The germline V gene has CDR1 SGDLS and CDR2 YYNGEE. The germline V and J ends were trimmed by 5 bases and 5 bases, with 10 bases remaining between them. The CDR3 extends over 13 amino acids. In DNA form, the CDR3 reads TGTGCCAGCAGTGATCGACAGACCGGGGAGCTGTTTTTT. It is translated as CASSDRQTGELFF. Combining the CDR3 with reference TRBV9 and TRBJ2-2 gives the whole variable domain DSGVTQTPKHLITATGQRVTLRCSPRSGDLSVYWYQQSLDQGLQFLIQYYNGEERAKGNILERFSAQQFPDLHSELNLSSLELGDSALYFCASSDRQTGELFFGEGSRLTVL.

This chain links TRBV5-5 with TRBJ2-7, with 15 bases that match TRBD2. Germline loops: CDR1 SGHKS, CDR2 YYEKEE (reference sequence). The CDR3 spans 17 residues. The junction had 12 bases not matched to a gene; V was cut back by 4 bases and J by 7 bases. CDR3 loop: CASSPGAPGLAGGEQYF. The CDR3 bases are TGTGCCAGCAGCCCCGGGGCCCCGGGACTAGCGGGAGGAGAGCAGTACTTC.

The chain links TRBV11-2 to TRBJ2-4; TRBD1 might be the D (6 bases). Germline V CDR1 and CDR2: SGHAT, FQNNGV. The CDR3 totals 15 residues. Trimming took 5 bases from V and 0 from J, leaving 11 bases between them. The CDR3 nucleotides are TGTGCCAGCAGCGTAGGACAGTTAGCCAAAAACATTCAGTACTTC. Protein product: CASSVGQLAKNIQYF.

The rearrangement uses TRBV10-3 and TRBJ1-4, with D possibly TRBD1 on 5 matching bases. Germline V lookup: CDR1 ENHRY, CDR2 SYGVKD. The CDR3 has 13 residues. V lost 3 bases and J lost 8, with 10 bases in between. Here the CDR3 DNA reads TGTGCCATCAGTGAAGACCAGGGAGAAAAACTGTTTTTT. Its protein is CAISEDQGEKLFF.

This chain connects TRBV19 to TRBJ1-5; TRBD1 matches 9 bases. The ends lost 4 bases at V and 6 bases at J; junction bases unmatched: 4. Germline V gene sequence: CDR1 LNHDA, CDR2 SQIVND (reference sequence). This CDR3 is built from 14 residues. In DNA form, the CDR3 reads TGTGCCAGTAGTACGGGACAGGGCCGTCAGCCCCAGCATTTT. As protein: CASSTGQGRQPQHF.

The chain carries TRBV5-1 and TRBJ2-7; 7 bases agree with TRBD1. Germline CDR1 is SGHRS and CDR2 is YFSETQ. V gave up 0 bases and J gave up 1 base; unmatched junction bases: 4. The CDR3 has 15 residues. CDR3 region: CASSLDMGQSYEQYF. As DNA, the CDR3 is TGCGCCAGCAGCTTGGATATGGGACAGTCCTACGAGCAGTACTTC.

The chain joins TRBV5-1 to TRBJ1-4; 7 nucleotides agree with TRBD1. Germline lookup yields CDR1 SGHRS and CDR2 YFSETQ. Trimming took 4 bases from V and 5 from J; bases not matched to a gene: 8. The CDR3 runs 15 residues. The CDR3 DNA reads TGCGCCAGCAGCGCACAGGGGACTCAAAATGAAAAACTGTTTTTT. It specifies CASSAQGTQNEKLFF.

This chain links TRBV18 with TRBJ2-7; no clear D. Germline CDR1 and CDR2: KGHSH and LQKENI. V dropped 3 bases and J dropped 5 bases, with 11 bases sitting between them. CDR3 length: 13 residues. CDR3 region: CASSPAARHEQYF. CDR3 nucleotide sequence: TGTGCCAGCTCACCGGCCGCAAGACACGAGCAGTACTTC.